One sample yielded the 15 T cell receptor beta chains listed below, sequenced in a study of beta chain features in type 1 diabetes. Every bit of the isolated RNA underwent reverse transcription, so sequencing read expressed TCRB transcripts. TCRdb's table, derived via immunoSEQ multiplex PCR, lists solely in-frame clones and lacks some. Counted here are about 930,000 clones, about a sixth occurring once; the ten biggest clones make up 0.023%. Sequencing was carried out using naive CD4+ T cells from blood. Receptors originate from a young woman in good health.

The chain links TRBV6-6 to TRBJ1-2, with D tentatively TRBD1 (6 bases). Germline assignment: CDR1 MNHNY and CDR2 SVGAGI (reference sequence). V was cut by 5 bases and J by 4 bases, with 17 bases left in between. The CDR3 is 15 residues long. The CDR3 nucleotides read TGTGCCAGCAGTCCTATCGCCCTGGACAGCTATGGCTACACCTTC. Protein: CASSPIALDSYGYTF.

The rearrangement joins TRBV2 to TRBJ1-4, with D unresolved. V lost 4 bases to trimming and J lost 4 bases, with 10 bases between them. The germline CDR1 and CDR2 sequences are SNHLY and FYNNEI. The CDR3 loop spans 14 amino acids. The DNA of the CDR3 is TGTGCCAGCAGTGTTCGTCGCAGTAATGAAAAACTGTTTTTT. This codes for CASSVRRSNEKLFF.

The chain has TRBV25-1 and TRBJ2-6, with D unclear. The CDR3 has 18 residues. V was trimmed by 7 bases and J by 1 base, leaving 20 bases between them. Germline-derived CDR1 and CDR2 are MGHDK and SYGVNS. This CDR3 reads CASTHRGSSGSGANVLTF. For the CDR3, the DNA is TGTGCCAGCACCCACCGTGGTTCGAGTGGGTCTGGGGCCAACGTCCTGACTTTC. The whole variable domain, filled in from reference TRBV25-1 and TRBJ2-6, reads EADIYQTPRYLVIGTGKKITLECSQTMGHDKMYWYQQDPGMELHLIHYSYGVNSTEKGDLSSESTVSRIRTEHFPLTLESARPSHTSQYLCASTHRGSSGSGANVLTFGAGSRLTVL.

This chain links TRBV7-2 with TRBJ2-1, with 7 bases fitting TRBD1. The CDR3 is 16 residues long. Trimming took 6 bases from V and 12 from J; bases not matched to a gene: 20. Germline values: CDR1 SGHTA, CDR2 FQGNSA. CDR3 loop: CASSSRQGRLKQGQFF. The CDR3 DNA reads as TGTGCCAGCAGTTCCCGACAGGGTCGTCTCAAGCAAGGGCAGTTCTTC.

Worth noting for this clone: This specimen includes other DNA sequences encoding the same CDR3. DNA of the CDR3: TGCGCCAGCAGTTCCAGCGCGGGCTCCTACAATGAGCAGTTCTTC. It is translated as CASSSSAGSYNEQFF. The chain joins TRBV5-1 to TRBJ2-1, with D possibly matching TRBD2 (5 bases). V dropped 5 bases and J dropped 0 bases, with 12 bases sitting between them. Germline assignment: CDR1 SGHRS and CDR2 YFSETQ. The CDR3 consists of 15 residues.

This clone was seen only a few times. V is TRBV4-1 and J is TRBJ2-7, with 9 bases lining up with TRBD1. J lost 6 bases, V lost 1 base, and 7 bases had no gene match. Per germline, CDR1 MGHRA and CDR2 YSYEKL. This CDR3 contains 15 residues. CDR3 sequence: CASSQARTGGAEQYF. The CDR3 bases are TGCGCCAGCAGCCAAGCTCGCACAGGGGGCGCCGAGCAGTACTTC.

The V gene is TRBV19, the J gene TRBJ1-5; possibly TRBD1 for D (5 bases). There are 13 residues in the CDR3. V was shortened by 6 bases and J by 2 bases, with 8 bases between the two germline ends. Germline CDR1 is LNHDA and CDR2 is SQIVND (reference sequence). The CDR3 protein is CASRDIRNQPQHF. The DNA for the CDR3 is TGTGCCAGTAGGGACATCCGCAATCAGCCCCAGCATTTT.

This clone was picked up a small number of times. V gene TRBV18 combines with J gene TRBJ2-5; D is uncertain. V dropped 6 bases and J dropped 0 bases, with 8 bases sitting between them. Germline values: CDR1 KGHSH, CDR2 LQKENI. The CDR3 spans 13 residues. CDR3 sequence: CASSVGHQETQYF. The CDR3 DNA reads TGTGCCAGCTCGGTTGGGCACCAAGAGACCCAGTACTTC.

The table lists this clone with a few counts. V gene TRBV2 combines with J gene TRBJ1-5; D may be TRBD1 (6 bases). Trimming stripped 4 bases from V and 3 bases from J, with 10 bases between. CDR1 and CDR2 (germline): SNHLY, FYNNEI. The CDR3 has 14 residues. CDR3 loop: CASSAQGNNQPQHF. CDR3 in DNA: TGTGCCAGCAGTGCACAGGGTAACAATCAGCCCCAGCATTTT.

This clone was seen only a few times. The chain recombines TRBV4-2 with TRBJ2-3; 12 nucleotides align to TRBD2. This CDR3 has 16 amino acids. Germline V lookup: CDR1 LGHNA, CDR2 YNFKEQ. Germline trimming cut 5 bases from V and 3 bases from J; bases unmatched to any gene: 6. CDR3 protein: CASSSRTSGDTDTQYF. The DNA of the CDR3 is TGTGCCAGCAGCTCCCGGACTAGCGGGGATACAGATACGCAGTATTTT.

This clone has a handful of counts. The chain carries TRBV7-2 and TRBJ2-1; the D is unclear. The CDR3 extends over 13 amino acids. Between the trimmed V and J ends, which lost 1 base and 12 bases, there was a span of 13 bases. CDR1 and CDR2 from the germline V gene are SGHTA and FQGNSA. The CDR3 sequence: CASSLGDILRQFF. The CDR3 DNA sequence: TGTGCCAGCAGCTTAGGCGACATATTAAGGCAGTTCTTC.

This clone appeared a few times. CDR3 region: CASSNNQPQHF. In DNA, the CDR3 is TGTGCCAGCAGCAACAATCAGCCCCAGCATTTT. The rearrangement uses TRBV6-6 and TRBJ1-5; D is ambiguous. Germline lookup yields CDR1 MNHNY and CDR2 SVGAGI (reference sequence). Trimming stripped 6 bases from V and 3 bases from J, with 3 bases between. The CDR3 runs 11 residues.

V gene TRBV18 combines with J gene TRBJ1-2; TRBD1 matches at 7 bases. J lost 6 bases, V lost 3 bases, and 7 bases had no gene match. This CDR3 contains 14 residues. Germline CDR1 is KGHSH and CDR2 is LQKENI. CDR3 region: CASSPQDRVNGYTF. The CDR3 DNA follows: TGTGCCAGCTCACCCCAAGACAGGGTCAATGGCTACACCTTC.

This clone was seen a few times. The chain uses TRBV6-5 and TRBJ2-5; TRBD1 aligns across 10 bases. CDR1 MNHEY and CDR2 SVGAGI come from the germline V gene. This CDR3 is built from 15 residues. V lost 1 base and J lost 5; bases outside the gene matches: 4. CDR3 amino acids: CASSYWTGGSETQYF. The CDR3 DNA sequence: TGTGCCAGCAGTTACTGGACAGGGGGAAGTGAGACCCAGTACTTC.

This chain uses TRBV7-2 with TRBJ2-5; D not resolved. V was cut by 1 base and J by 0 bases, with 6 bases left in between. The length of the CDR3 is 14 residues. Germline V CDR1 and CDR2: SGHTA, FQGNSA. The CDR3 is CASSLVQHQETQYF. CDR3 bases: TGTGCCAGCAGCTTAGTTCAACACCAAGAGACCCAGTACTTC.